The source of this TCR beta chain is a study of human T cells and chemical hapten exposure. This clonotype was counted only a few times. Its antigen remains unknown. The V gene lost 3 bases and the J gene lost 4 bases, with 9 bases spanning the gap. This CDR3 has 14 residues. Germline V gene lookup returns CDR1 MGHRA and CDR2 YSYEKL. The time point: patch test 2, 6 weeks after DPC sensitization. Treatment described: therapeutic diphenylcyclopropenone sensitization with weekly scalp DPC. Study observations and caveats: Following DPC sensitization, TCRs present above 1 in 1000 frequency showed no change. Compared with pre-sensitization or healthy control sets, expanded TCRs clustered more.

TCRdb re-called the RACE reads with MiXCR, one entry per CDR3 protein. Altogether just over 350,000 distinct CDR3 sequences are present, about 6.9% being singletons, with the ten largest covering around 5.6%. The receptor was derived from a woman aged 18-30 years with alopecia areata. Some clones in this sample may be carry-over from other donors' samples. The rearrangement links TRBV4-1 to TRBJ1-4; D not resolved. The sequences come from whole blood, collected in connection with sensitization to the hapten diphenylcyclopropenone (DPC). The DNA of the CDR3 is TGCGCCAGCAGCCAGGCGGTGGGTAATGAAAAACTGTTTTTT. It yields the protein CASSQAVGNEKLFF.